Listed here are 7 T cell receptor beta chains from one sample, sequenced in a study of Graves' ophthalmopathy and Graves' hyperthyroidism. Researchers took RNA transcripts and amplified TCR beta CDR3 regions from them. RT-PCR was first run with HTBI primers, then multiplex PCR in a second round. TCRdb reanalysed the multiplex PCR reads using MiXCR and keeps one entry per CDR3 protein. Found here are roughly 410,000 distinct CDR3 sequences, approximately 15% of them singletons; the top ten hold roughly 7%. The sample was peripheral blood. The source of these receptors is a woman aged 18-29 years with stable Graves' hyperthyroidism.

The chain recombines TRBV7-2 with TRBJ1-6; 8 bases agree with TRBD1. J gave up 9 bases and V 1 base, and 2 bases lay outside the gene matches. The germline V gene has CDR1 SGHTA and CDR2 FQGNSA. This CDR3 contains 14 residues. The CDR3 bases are TGTGCCAGCAGCTTAGGGACAGGGCTTTCACCCCTCCACTTT. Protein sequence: CASSLGTGLSPLHF.

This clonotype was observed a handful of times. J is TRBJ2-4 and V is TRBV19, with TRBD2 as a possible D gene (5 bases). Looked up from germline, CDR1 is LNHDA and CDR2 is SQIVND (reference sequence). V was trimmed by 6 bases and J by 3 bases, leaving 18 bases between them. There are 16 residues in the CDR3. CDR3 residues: CASSGKLLKIKNIQYF. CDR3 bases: TGTGCCAGTAGCGGGAAACTACTAAAAATCAAAAACATTCAGTACTTC.

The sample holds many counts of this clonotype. CDR3 nucleotide sequence: TGTGCCAGCAGCACGATCCACGGGCCCCGGAAGACTGAAGCTTTCTTT. Protein sequence: CASSTIHGPRKTEAFF. V is TRBV7-2 and J is TRBJ1-1; D is ambiguous. In germline, CDR1 is SGHTA, CDR2 FQGNSA. V was cut by 5 bases and J by 5 bases, with 21 bases left in between. The CDR3 sequence is 16 residues long. The entire variable domain, with the rest obtained from reference TRBV7-2 and TRBJ1-1, is as follows: GAGVSQSPSNKVTEKGKDVELRCDPISGHTALYWYRQSLGQGLEFLIYFQGNSAPDKSGLPSDRFSAERTGGSVSTLTIQRTQQEDSAVYLCASSTIHGPRKTEAFFGQGTRLTVV.

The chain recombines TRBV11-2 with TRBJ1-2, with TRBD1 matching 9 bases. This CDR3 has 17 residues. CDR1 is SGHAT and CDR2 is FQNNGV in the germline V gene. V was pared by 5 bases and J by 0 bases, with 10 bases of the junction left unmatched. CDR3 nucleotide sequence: TGTGCCAGCAGCAAAAACAGGGGGCCGAGGTCTAACTATGGCTACACCTTC. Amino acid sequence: CASSKNRGPRSNYGYTF. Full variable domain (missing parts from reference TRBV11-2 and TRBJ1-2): EAGVAQSPRYKIIEKRQSVAFWCNPISGHATLYWYQQILGQGPKLLIQFQNNGVVDDSQLPKDRFSAERLKGVDSTLKIQPAKLEDSAVYLCASSKNRGPRSNYGYTFGSGTRLTVV.

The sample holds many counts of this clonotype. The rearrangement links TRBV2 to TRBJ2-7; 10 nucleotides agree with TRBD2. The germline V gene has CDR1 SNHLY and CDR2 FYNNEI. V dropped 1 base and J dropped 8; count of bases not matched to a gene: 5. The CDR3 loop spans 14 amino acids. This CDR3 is CASSEEAGGPKQYF. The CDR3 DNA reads TGTGCCAGCAGTGAAGAAGCGGGGGGGCCGAAGCAGTACTTC.

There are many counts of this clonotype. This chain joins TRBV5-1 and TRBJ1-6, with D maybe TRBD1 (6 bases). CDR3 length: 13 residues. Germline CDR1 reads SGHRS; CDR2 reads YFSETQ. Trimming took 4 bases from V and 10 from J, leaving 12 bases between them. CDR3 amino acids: CASSMDSESPLHF. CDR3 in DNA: TGCGCCAGCAGCATGGACAGTGAATCACCCCTCCACTTT.

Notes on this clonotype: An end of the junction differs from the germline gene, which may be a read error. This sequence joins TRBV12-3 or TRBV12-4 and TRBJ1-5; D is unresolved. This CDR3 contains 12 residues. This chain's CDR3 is CASSFRVQPQHF. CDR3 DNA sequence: TGTGCCAGCAGTTTCAGAGTTCAGCCTCAGCATTTT.